The 31 T cell receptor beta chains given below trace back to one sample, sequenced in a study of CD8+ T cells in alopecia areata. Isolated RNA was reverse transcribed into cDNA used as the sequencing template. This table comes from immunoSEQ multiplex PCR, and its TCRdb copy is limited to in-frame clones, with some not included. Of fewer than 100,000 clones in the sample, approximately 66% are singletons; the top ten hold around 15%. Treatment given: oral pan-JAK inhibitor, 5-10 mg twice daily. This specimen consisted of CD8+ T cells sorted from blood, obtained at week 4, from a patient treated with tofacitinib. The receptor source for this set is a human donor with alopecia areata.

Only a few counts were recorded for this clone. The rearrangement joins TRBV5-1 to TRBJ2-5; D gene uncertain. V lost 4 bases to trimming and J lost 1 base, with 17 bases between them. The CDR3 extends over 16 amino acids. Germline V gene lookup returns CDR1 SGHRS and CDR2 YFSETQ. The CDR3 spells CASSRPLTGVQETQYF. For the CDR3, the DNA is TGCGCCAGCAGCCGACCCTTAACCGGTGTCCAAGAGACCCAGTACTTC.

This clone showed up just a few times. The V call is TRBV2, the J call TRBJ2-1; D perhaps matches TRBD2 (5 bases). Germline CDR1 SNHLY, CDR2 FYNNEI. The CDR3 covers 14 residues. The V and J ends lost 8 bases and 3 bases respectively, with 14 bases between them. The CDR3 nucleotides are TGTGCCAGCCGAGAGGGCCGAAACTACAATGAGCAGTTCTTC. Residues: CASREGRNYNEQFF. Combining the CDR3 with reference TRBV2 and TRBJ2-1 gives the whole variable domain EPEVTQTPSHQVTQMGQEVILRCVPISNHLYFYWYRQILGQKVEFLVSFYNNEISEKSEIFDDQFSVERPDGSNFTLKIRSTKLEDSAMYFCASREGRNYNEQFFGPGTRLTVL.

This sequence joins TRBV27 and TRBJ2-1; 11 bases align to TRBD1. There are 17 residues in the CDR3. The junction had 7 bases not matched to a gene; V was cut back by 5 bases and J by 1 base. Per the germline V gene, CDR1 is MNHEY and CDR2 is SMNVEV (reference sequence). The CDR3 region is CASSTHRDRGSYNEQFF. The DNA of the CDR3 is TGTGCCAGCAGTACCCACCGGGACAGGGGGTCCTACAATGAGCAGTTCTTC.

The gene calls are TRBV27 and TRBJ1-4; TRBD1 aligns across 10 bases. The CDR3 is 14 residues long. Trimming at V came to 10 bases and at J to 8 bases, leaving 10 bases not matched to a gene. CDR1 is MNHEY and CDR2 is SMNVEV in the germline V gene (reference sequence). The CDR3 DNA reads as TGTGCCACCGGGGAGGGACAGGGGAAGGAAAAACTGTTTTTT. Translated, it gives CATGEGQGKEKLFF.

The chain combines TRBV5-4 with TRBJ2-7; D gene uncertain. The CDR3 extends over 14 amino acids. V shed 0 bases and J shed 2 bases, with 9 bases lying between them. Germline CDR1 reads SGHNT; CDR2 reads YYREEE (reference sequence). The CDR3 here is CASSLGRYAYEQYF. Written as DNA, the CDR3 is TGTGCCAGCAGCTTGGGACGGTATGCCTACGAGCAGTACTTC.

The chain uses TRBV7-2 and TRBJ2-5, with TRBD2 as a possible D gene (7 bases). The CDR3 consists of 15 residues. V was cut by 4 bases and J by 1 base, with 13 bases left in between. Looked up from germline, CDR1 is SGHTA and CDR2 is FQGNSA. CDR3 sequence: CASSSGGGLQETQYF. DNA of the CDR3: TGTGCCAGCAGCTCAGGCGGGGGCCTCCAAGAGACCCAGTACTTC.

CDR3 in amino acids: CASSFLASNQPQHF. Here the CDR3 DNA reads TGTGCCAGCAGTTTCCTCGCGAGCAATCAGCCCCAGCATTTT. This chain connects TRBV27 to TRBJ1-5; D not resolved. V lost 3 bases to trimming and J lost 1 base, with 7 bases between them. CDR3 length equals 14 residues. Germline V gene lookup returns CDR1 MNHEY and CDR2 SMNVEV (reference sequence).

The chain joins TRBV6-6 to TRBJ2-3; 8 bases are a match to TRBD2. Germline values: CDR1 MNHNY, CDR2 SVGAGI (reference sequence). CDR3 size: 14 residues. The trim removed 6 bases at V and 4 bases at J, leaving 6 bases unmatched. Written as DNA, the CDR3 is TGTGCCAGCAGCGGACTAGCAGGGCCAGATACGCAGTATTTT. Translated: CASSGLAGPDTQYF.

The V gene is TRBV19, the J gene TRBJ1-2; TRBD1 is a possible D gene (6 bases). CDR3 length equals 13 residues. CDR1 LNHDA and CDR2 SQIVND come from the germline V gene (reference sequence). Trimming took 8 bases from V and 3 from J, leaving 13 bases between them. The CDR3 bases are TGTGCCAGTCTCCCGGGGGCCTACTATGGCTACACCTTC. Its protein product is CASLPGAYYGYTF.

This clone was seen more than once but under ten times. The V and J genes are TRBV18 and TRBJ2-1; unclear D gene. Germline values: CDR1 KGHSH, CDR2 LQKENI. There are 11 residues in the CDR3. Trimming stripped 1 base from V and 8 bases from J, with 3 bases between. The CDR3 protein is CASSPLYEQFF. The DNA of the CDR3 is TGTGCCAGCTCACCACTATATGAGCAGTTCTTC.

The rearrangement joins TRBV5-6 to TRBJ1-1, with a possible D match to TRBD1 (5 bases). The CDR3 consists of 15 residues. Germline V gives CDR1 SGHDT, CDR2 YYEEEE. V shed 0 bases and J shed 4 bases, with 13 bases lying between them. The CDR3 nucleotides are TGTGCCAGCAGCTTGGATTGGGGGAGCAGCACTGAAGCTTTCTTT. Its translation is CASSLDWGSSTEAFF.

This sequence joins TRBV4-1 and TRBJ2-5; 8 nucleotides align to TRBD2. The CDR3 is 19 residues long. From germline, CDR1 is MGHRA and CDR2 YSYEKL. Germline trimming cut 0 bases from V and 0 bases from J; bases unmatched to any gene: 12. In nucleotides, the CDR3 is TGCGCCAGCAGCCAAGAACGAAACCTTCCAGCGGGGGACCAAGAGACCCAGTACTTC. Its protein product is CASSQERNLPAGDQETQYF.

This rearrangement joins TRBV29-1 to TRBJ2-2, with 8 nucleotides matching TRBD1. V shed 7 bases and J 7 bases; nucleotides not matched to a gene: 8. The CDR3 totals 13 residues. Germline V CDR1 and CDR2: SQVTM, ANQGSEA. This CDR3 is CSATQGAGGELFF. The CDR3 DNA reads as TGCAGCGCCACCCAGGGGGCGGGCGGGGAGCTGTTTTTT.

The rearrangement links TRBV27 to TRBJ2-7; 10 positions agree with TRBD1. This CDR3 spans 15 amino acids. The V gene's germline CDR1 is MNHEY and CDR2 SMNVEV (reference sequence). J lost 5 bases, V lost 4 bases, and 8 bases had no gene match. CDR3 nucleotides: TGTGCCAGCAGTTCCCCGGGACAGGGGTACGACGAGCAGTACTTC. Amino acid sequence: CASSSPGQGYDEQYF.

This clone was picked up a small number of times. The V call is TRBV10-3, the J call TRBJ1-2; D not resolved. Germline V CDR1 and CDR2: ENHRY, SYGVKD. V gave up 0 bases and J gave up 4 bases, with 15 bases separating them. The CDR3 runs to 16 residues. Here the CDR3 DNA reads TGTGCCATCAGTGAGTCTGGTTTTCCGGATATCTATGGCTACACCTTC. It encodes CAISESGFPDIYGYTF.

The chain joins TRBV5-1 to TRBJ2-3; weak D call: TRBD2 (6 bases). Germline CDR1 SGHRS, CDR2 YFSETQ. The V end lost 0 bases, the J end lost 0 bases, and 8 bases lay between the germline ends. CDR3 length: 15 amino acids. DNA of the CDR3: TGCGCCAGCAGCTTGGGCGGGGATAGCACAGATACGCAGTATTTT. It specifies CASSLGGDSTDTQYF. Based on the CDR3 plus reference TRBV5-1 and TRBJ2-3, the full variable domain is KAGVTQTPRYLIKTRGQQVTLSCSPISGHRSVSWYQQTPGQGLQFLFEYFSETQRNKGNFPGRFSGRQFSNSRSEMNVSTLELGDSALYLCASSLGGDSTDTQYFGPGTRLTVL.

This clone was recorded at least ten times. V and J are TRBV28 and TRBJ2-7, with 7 bases identical to TRBD1. The V gene's germline CDR1 is MDHEN and CDR2 SYDVKM. The CDR3 sequence is 17 residues long. V lost 1 base to trimming and J lost 4 bases; unmatched junction nucleotides: 13. The CDR3 DNA sequence: TGTGCCAGCAGTTTATCCGCTCTAAGGGGGCCGGCGTACGAGCAGTACTTC. Protein sequence: CASSLSALRGPAYEQYF.

CDR3 coding DNA: TGTGCCAGCAGCACGCTAACAGGGGAAAGTTCCTACGAGCAGTACTTC. The encoded protein is CASSTLTGESSYEQYF. The J gene is TRBJ2-7, the V gene TRBV7-8; 7 nucleotides line up with TRBD1. The CDR3 is 16 amino acids. Germline V CDR1 and CDR2: SGHVS, FQNEAQ. Trimming cost V 5 bases and J 1 base; bases outside gene matches: 11.

V gene TRBV27 combines with J gene TRBJ1-1; tentative D call: TRBD1 (6 bases). This CDR3 has 14 amino acids. Germline lookup yields CDR1 MNHEY and CDR2 SMNVEV (reference sequence). Trimming shortened V by 4 bases and J by 6 bases, and 15 bases separated the two germline ends. The CDR3 is CASSSGGAEAEAFF. The CDR3 DNA reads TGTGCCAGCAGTTCGGGGGGCGCCGAAGCTGAAGCTTTCTTT.

The chain joins TRBV13 to TRBJ1-6; D ambiguous. This CDR3 spans 13 amino acids. Trimming cost V 5 bases and J 7 bases, with 9 bases left between them. Germline-derived CDR1 and CDR2 are PRHDT and FYEKMQ (reference sequence). This CDR3 reads CASSPGRNSPLHF. The CDR3 DNA reads as TGTGCCAGCAGCCCGGGCAGGAATTCACCCCTCCACTTT.

CDR3 DNA sequence: TGCAGCGTTGAAGTTGTGACTAGCGGGTCTTACGGGGAGCTGTTTTTT. This encodes CSVEVVTSGSYGELFF. V usage is TRBV29-1 and J usage is TRBJ2-2; 10 bases are a match to TRBD2. The V segment lost 1 base and the J segment 7 bases; nucleotides outside the gene matches: 9. The germline CDR1 and CDR2 sequences are SQVTM and ANQGSEA. This CDR3 region has 16 residues.

V and J are TRBV7-9 and TRBJ2-3; 9 nucleotides agree with TRBD1. With 6 bases clipped from V and 1 base from J, the junction kept 2 bases outside the gene matches. Germline assignment: CDR1 SEHNR and CDR2 FQNEAQ (reference sequence). The CDR3 totals 14 residues. The CDR3 DNA sequence: TGTGCCAGCAGAAGGACAGGGGGCACAGATACGCAGTATTTT. Encoded protein: CASRRTGGTDTQYF.

The chain carries TRBV7-8 and TRBJ2-7, with D perhaps being TRBD1 or TRBD2 (5 bases each). CDR3 length: 14 amino acids. V dropped 10 bases and J dropped 2 bases, with 18 bases sitting between them. Germline V gene lookup returns CDR1 SGHVS and CDR2 FQNEAQ. Here the CDR3 reads CATSGVGATYEQYF. The CDR3 region has the DNA TGTGCCACCTCCGGGGTAGGGGCCACCTACGAGCAGTACTTC.

The chain employs TRBV28 and TRBJ1-1; D is unresolved. V shed 2 bases and J shed 2 bases, with 3 bases lying between them. There are 12 residues in the CDR3. Germline V gene data show CDR1 as MDHEN and CDR2 as SYDVKM. CDR3 residues: CASSLVNTEAFF. The CDR3 nucleotides are TGTGCCAGCAGTTTAGTTAACACTGAAGCTTTCTTT.

The chain employs TRBV7-2 and TRBJ2-3, with a possible D match to TRBD2 (5 bases). Trimming took off 10 bases at V and 3 bases at J, with 20 bases between the two ends. There are 15 residues in the CDR3. Germline-derived CDR1 and CDR2 are SGHTA and FQGNSA. The CDR3 here is CATTAGISSTDTQYF. CDR3 coding DNA: TGTGCCACCACGGCGGGTATATCCTCGACAGATACGCAGTATTTT.

This clone was counted between two and nine times. This chain links TRBV5-6 with TRBJ2-1; D tentatively fits TRBD1 or TRBD2 (5 bases each). CDR1 SGHDT and CDR2 YYEEEE come from the germline V gene. The CDR3 loop spans 13 amino acids. V was trimmed by 1 base and J by 6 bases, leaving 8 bases between them. The CDR3 protein is CASSLLGTNEQFF. The CDR3 DNA follows: TGTGCCAGCAGCTTGTTAGGGACCAATGAGCAGTTCTTC.

This chain connects TRBV27 to TRBJ2-1; D is undetermined. Germline V gene data show CDR1 as MNHEY and CDR2 as SMNVEV (reference sequence). Trimming stripped 8 bases from V and 6 bases from J, with 11 bases between. The CDR3 is 12 residues long. The CDR3 here is CASGKISNEQFF. CDR3 DNA sequence: TGTGCCAGCGGCAAGATCAGCAATGAGCAGTTCTTC.

The chain employs TRBV7-3 and TRBJ1-2; D is possibly TRBD1 (6 bases). The CDR3 consists of 15 residues. Germline V lookup: CDR1 SGHTA, CDR2 FQGTGA. Between the trimmed V and J ends, which lost 5 bases and 2 bases, there was a span of 15 bases. CDR3 bases: TGTGCCAGCAGCCCCACGGGGGCAGGGAACTATGGCTACACCTTC. Translation: CASSPTGAGNYGYTF.

This rearrangement joins TRBV1 to TRBJ2-7; the DNA was not used to check the table's D call, TRBD1. TRBV1 is a documented pseudogene. CDR3 length: 14 residues. CDR3 residues: CTSSHVRAEDEQYF. In DNA, the CDR3 is TGCACCAGCAGCCACGTCAGGGCAGAGGACGAGCAGTACTTC.

This clone was counted a few times. The chain links TRBV7-9 to TRBJ2-7, with 7 bases aligning to TRBD1. The CDR3 runs 19 residues. The V and J ends lost 5 bases and 1 base, in that order; junction bases with no gene match: 20. Germline V gene sequence: CDR1 SEHNR, CDR2 FQNEAQ (reference sequence). DNA for the CDR3: TGTGCCAGCAGCATGATGACAGGGATGACCGTTTCGCCGTCCTACGAGCAGTACTTC. Amino acid sequence: CASSMMTGMTVSPSYEQYF. The full variable domain, in which reference TRBV7-9 and TRBJ2-7 provide the parts outside the CDR3, is DTGVSQNPRHKITKRGQNVTFRCDPISEHNRLYWYRQTLGQGPEFLTYFQNEAQLEKSRLLSDRFSAERPKGSFSTLEIQRTEQGDSAMYLCASSMMTGMTVSPSYEQYFGPGTRLTVT.

The count of this clone is one. V is TRBV4-1 and J is TRBJ2-5; 7 positions agree with TRBD1. J was trimmed by 4 bases and V by 4 bases; bases with no gene match: 9. The germline gives CDR1 MGHRA, CDR2 YSYEKL. The CDR3 length is 15 residues. CDR3 in DNA: TGCGCCAGCAGCCCATCGACCGGGACAGCAGAGACCCAGTACTTC. Translation: CASSPSTGTAETQYF.